The 15 T cell receptor beta chains in this list originate from one sample, sequenced in a study of PD-1 blockade in classical Hodgkin lymphoma. The time point denotes: cycle 4 day 1 (C4D1), after less than 7 weeks of nivolumab. Relapse was seen in all patients after autologous stem cell transplantation, and brentuximab vedotin exposure was variable. Assay: immunoSEQ multiplex PCR; the TCRdb copy retains only in-frame clones and omits some. The sample carries some 96,000 clones, approximately 94% recorded once. Sequences were derived from peripheral blood mononuclear cells (PBMCs), sampled before the fourth cycle of nivolumab. These receptors were collected from a human donor with classical Hodgkin lymphoma.

The V gene is TRBV6-1, the J gene TRBJ1-4; 9 bases map to TRBD1. CDR1 and CDR2 from the germline V gene are MNHNS and SASEGT. J gave up 6 bases and V 4 bases, and 6 bases lay outside the gene matches. This CDR3 has 15 residues. The CDR3 here is CASSVSQGADEKLFF. The CDR3 region has the DNA TGTGCCAGCAGTGTTTCACAGGGGGCAGATGAAAAACTGTTTTTT.

The chain is built from TRBV28 and TRBJ1-3, with D possibly matching TRBD1 (6 bases). CDR1 is MDHEN, CDR2 SYDVKM, per germline. The CDR3 has 16 amino acids. The V gene lost 5 bases and the J gene lost 0 bases, with 14 bases spanning the gap. Here the CDR3 reads CASSLGGAISGNTIYF. The CDR3 nucleotides read TGTGCCAGCAGTCTAGGGGGGGCGATCTCTGGAAACACCATATATTTT. Full variable domain (remainder filled in from reference TRBV28 and TRBJ1-3): DVKVTQSSRYLVKRTGEKVFLECVQDMDHENMFWYRQDPGLGLRLIYFSYDVKMKEKGDIPEGYSVSREKKERFSLILESASTNQTSMYLCASSLGGAISGNTIYFGEGSWLTVV.

The V and J genes are TRBV15 and TRBJ2-3, with D possibly being TRBD2 (5 bases). The CDR3 has 19 residues. Germline V gives CDR1 LNHNV, CDR2 YYDKDF (reference sequence). V dropped 0 bases and J dropped 1 base, with 20 bases sitting between them. Written as DNA, the CDR3 is TGTGCCACCAGCAGAGATTGGCCAGGAGGAGTCCTAGGCACAGATACGCAGTATTTT. Protein: CATSRDWPGGVLGTDTQYF.

This clone was counted a single time. The chain recombines TRBV6-1 with TRBJ1-1; 8 positions agree with TRBD1. The germline V gene encodes CDR1 MNHNS and CDR2 SASEGT. The CDR3 covers 13 residues. Unmatched junction bases numbered 8, after V lost 6 bases and J lost 8 bases. For the CDR3, the DNA is TGTGCCAGCAGGTCGGCAGGGGGCCTGGAAGCTTTCTTT. Amino acid sequence: CASRSAGGLEAFF.

The chain is built from TRBV18 and TRBJ1-1; TRBD1 might be the D (5 bases). In germline, CDR1 is KGHSH, CDR2 LQKENI. V gave up 6 bases and J gave up 0 bases, with 17 bases separating them. CDR3 length equals 16 residues. CDR3 residues: CASSPARQSLNTEAFF. CDR3 bases: TGTGCCAGCTCCCCTGCTCGACAGAGTTTGAACACTGAAGCTTTCTTT.

The chain joins TRBV7-3 to TRBJ2-6; D is perhaps TRBD1 (5 bases). This CDR3 region has 15 residues. Germline assignment: CDR1 SGHTA and CDR2 FQGTGA. The V gene lost 4 bases and the J gene lost 0 bases, with 7 bases spanning the gap. The CDR3 DNA is TGTGCCAGCAGCTCCAGGGTCTCTGGGGCCAACGTCCTGACTTTC. The encoded protein is CASSSRVSGANVLTF.

The genes are TRBV5-5 and TRBJ2-1; no clear D. The CDR3 spans 12 residues. The germline V gene has CDR1 SGHKS and CDR2 YYEKEE (reference sequence). Trimming removed 0 bases from V and 7 bases from J, with 5 bases in between. The CDR3, as DNA: TGTGCCAGCAGCTTGGGGCTGAATGAGCAGTTCTTC. Translation gives CASSLGLNEQFF.

V is TRBV7-9 and J is TRBJ2-1, with 10 bases identical to TRBD2. CDR1 SEHNR and CDR2 FQNEAQ come from the germline V gene (reference sequence). This CDR3 is built from 17 residues. With V trimmed by 2 bases and J by 3 bases, 7 bases remained unmatched. The CDR3 reads CASSLPRLAGLYNEQFF. In DNA, the CDR3 is TGTGCCAGCAGCTTACCAAGACTAGCGGGCCTCTACAATGAGCAGTTCTTC.

There are a few counts of this clone. The chain carries TRBV2 and TRBJ1-1, with D perhaps matching TRBD1 (5 bases). From germline, CDR1 is SNHLY and CDR2 FYNNEI. V was pared by 4 bases and J by 4 bases, with 7 bases between. The CDR3 length is 12 residues. The CDR3 nucleotides read TGTGCCAGCAGTGTCGGGGGCACTGAAGCTTTCTTT. This translates into CASSVGGTEAFF.

This chain links TRBV6-5 with TRBJ1-2; D is perhaps TRBD1 (6 bases). This CDR3 contains 14 residues. The germline CDR1 and CDR2 sequences are MNHEY and SVGAGI. Deletions cut 5 bases from V and 5 bases from J, with 15 bases between. The CDR3 DNA reads as TGTGCCAGCAGTCAGGGAGGGGGAGGGTATGGCTACACCTTC. Amino acid sequence: CASSQGGGGYGYTF.

This chain joins TRBV19 and TRBJ2-1; 7 bases fit TRBD2. The ends lost 6 bases at V and 5 bases at J; junction bases unmatched: 7. Looked up from germline, CDR1 is LNHDA and CDR2 is SQIVND (reference sequence). The CDR3 runs 14 residues. CDR3 sequence: CASRLAVIDNEQFF. The CDR3 DNA sequence: TGTGCCAGTAGGCTAGCGGTGATAGACAATGAGCAGTTCTTC.

This chain links TRBV28 with TRBJ2-7, with D maybe TRBD1 (6 bases). This CDR3 contains 14 residues. The V gene's germline CDR1 is MDHEN and CDR2 SYDVKM. V lost 4 bases, J lost 2 bases, and 12 bases lay in between. The CDR3 reads CASSSHRVTYEQYF. In DNA form, the CDR3 reads TGTGCCAGCAGTTCGCACAGGGTTACCTACGAGCAGTACTTC.

The V and J genes are TRBV7-9 and TRBJ1-2; no clear D gene. CDR3 size: 17 residues. Deletions cut 0 bases from V and 3 bases from J, with 17 bases between. The germline gives CDR1 SEHNR, CDR2 FQNEAQ (reference sequence). The CDR3 region has the DNA TGTGCCAGCAGCTTAGCGGCTGGGTTAGGGCCGTACTATGGCTACACCTTC. Amino acids: CASSLAAGLGPYYGYTF.

This clone was found once. The V and J genes are TRBV2 and TRBJ1-1; weak D call: TRBD1 (5 bases). Germline assignment: CDR1 SNHLY and CDR2 FYNNEI. Trimming cost V 6 bases and J 2 bases, with 10 bases left between them. This CDR3 region has 13 residues. This chain's CDR3 is CASSGDRNTEAFF. CDR3 nucleotide sequence: TGTGCCAGCAGCGGCGACAGAAACACTGAAGCTTTCTTT.

The chain recombines TRBV28 with TRBJ1-1, with 8 positions matching TRBD1. J gave up 4 bases and V 4 bases, and 11 bases lay outside the gene matches. Germline CDR1 MDHEN, CDR2 SYDVKM. The CDR3 runs 16 residues. The CDR3 DNA reads as TGTGCCAGCAGTTCCCACAGGGGGGAGCCCTCCACTGAAGCTTTCTTT. It yields the protein CASSSHRGEPSTEAFF.